This T cell receptor beta chain was recovered during a study of blood T cell repertoires in COVID-19. Study-level background: The United States, Italy and Spain provided the acute and convalescent COVID-19 samples. PBMCs, B-cell-depleted T cells, or T cells were the source of the cDNA or gDNA that made up the material.

Per the original data handling: Amplification with reference gene primers provided the estimates of nucleated cell counts. This table comes from immunoSEQ multiplex PCR, and its TCRdb copy is limited to in-frame clones, with some not included. The V and J calls and clone size come from that table; D and trimming were worked out from the DNA. The profile covers 200,000 to 250,000 clones, with around four fifths appearing a single time and under 4.5% taken by the ten largest. Germline V gene lookup returns CDR1 MNHNS and CDR2 SASEGT. CDR3 length equals 13 residues. The V and J ends lost 6 bases and 8 bases respectively, with 14 bases between them.

This clonotype was sampled from a man in his forties or fifties with acute or convalescent COVID-19. The rearrangement uses TRBV6-1 and TRBJ2-1; a possible D gene is TRBD2 (6 bases). The source material was peripheral blood. In DNA form, the CDR3 reads TGTGCCAGCAGGCCGGATTGGGGGGATGAGCAGTTCTTC. Protein sequence: CASRPDWGDEQFF.